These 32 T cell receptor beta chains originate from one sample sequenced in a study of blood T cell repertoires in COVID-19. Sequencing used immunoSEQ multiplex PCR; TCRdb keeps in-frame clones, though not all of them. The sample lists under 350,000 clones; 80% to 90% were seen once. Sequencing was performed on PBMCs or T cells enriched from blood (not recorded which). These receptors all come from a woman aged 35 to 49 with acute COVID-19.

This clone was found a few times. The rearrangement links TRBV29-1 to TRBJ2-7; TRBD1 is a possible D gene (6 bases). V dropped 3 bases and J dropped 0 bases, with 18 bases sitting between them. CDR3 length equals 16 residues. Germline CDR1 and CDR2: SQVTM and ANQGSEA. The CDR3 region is CSVESPGDTSSYEQYF. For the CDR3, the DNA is TGCAGCGTTGAGTCTCCCGGGGACACGAGCTCCTACGAGCAGTACTTC.

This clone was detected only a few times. CDR3 residues: CASSYVAGGNYGYTF. The DNA for the CDR3 is TGTGCCAGCAGTTACGTCGCAGGAGGCAACTATGGCTACACCTTC. The rearrangement joins TRBV6-2 or TRBV6-3 to TRBJ1-2; D is undetermined. The germline V gene has CDR1 MNHEY and CDR2 SVGEGT. CDR3 length equals 15 residues. With 2 bases removed from V and 2 bases from J, the gap between germline ends came to 12 bases.

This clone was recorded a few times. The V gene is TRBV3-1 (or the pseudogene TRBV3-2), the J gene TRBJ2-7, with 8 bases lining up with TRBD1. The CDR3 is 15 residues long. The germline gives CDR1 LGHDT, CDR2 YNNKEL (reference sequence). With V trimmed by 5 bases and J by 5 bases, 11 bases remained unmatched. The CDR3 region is CASSSRTGPADEQYF. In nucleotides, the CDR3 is TGTGCCAGCAGCTCCCGGACAGGGCCCGCCGACGAGCAGTACTTC.

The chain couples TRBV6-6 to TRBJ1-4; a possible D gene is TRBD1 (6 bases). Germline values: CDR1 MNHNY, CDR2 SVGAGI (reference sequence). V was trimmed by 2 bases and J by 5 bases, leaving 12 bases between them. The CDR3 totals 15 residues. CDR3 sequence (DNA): TGTGCCAGCAGTTACCTCGGGACAAAAAATGAAAAACTGTTTTTT. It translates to CASSYLGTKNEKLFF.

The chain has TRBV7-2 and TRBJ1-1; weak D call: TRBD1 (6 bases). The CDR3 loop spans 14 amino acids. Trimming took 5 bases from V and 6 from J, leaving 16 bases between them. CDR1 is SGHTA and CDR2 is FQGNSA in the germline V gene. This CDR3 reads CASSPGVTRAEAFF. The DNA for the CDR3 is TGTGCCAGCAGCCCAGGGGTCACAAGGGCTGAAGCTTTCTTT.

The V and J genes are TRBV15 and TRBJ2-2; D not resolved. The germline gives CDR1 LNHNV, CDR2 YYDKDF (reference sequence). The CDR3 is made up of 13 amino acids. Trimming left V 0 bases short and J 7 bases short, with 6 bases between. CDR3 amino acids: CATSRDIYGELFF. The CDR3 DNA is TGTGCCACCAGCAGAGATATTTACGGGGAGCTGTTTTTT. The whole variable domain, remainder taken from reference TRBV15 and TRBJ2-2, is DAMVIQNPRYQVTQFGKPVTLSCSQTLNHNVMYWYQQKSSQAPKLLFHYYDKDFNNEADTPDNFQSRRPNTSFCFLDIRSPGLGDTAMYLCATSRDIYGELFFGEGSRLTVL.

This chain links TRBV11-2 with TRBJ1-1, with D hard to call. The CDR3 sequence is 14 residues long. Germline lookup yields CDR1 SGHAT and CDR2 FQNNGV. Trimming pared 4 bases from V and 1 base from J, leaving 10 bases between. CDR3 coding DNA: TGTGCCAGCAGCTGGGGAGGAAAGAACACTGAAGCTTTCTTT. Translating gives CASSWGGKNTEAFF.

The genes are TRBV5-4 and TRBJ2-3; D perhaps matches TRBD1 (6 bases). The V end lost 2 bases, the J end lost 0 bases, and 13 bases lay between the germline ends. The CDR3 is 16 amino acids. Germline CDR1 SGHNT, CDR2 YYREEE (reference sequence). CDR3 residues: CASSLPQGYSTDTQYF. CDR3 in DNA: TGTGCCAGCAGCTTACCCCAGGGGTATAGCACAGATACGCAGTATTTT.

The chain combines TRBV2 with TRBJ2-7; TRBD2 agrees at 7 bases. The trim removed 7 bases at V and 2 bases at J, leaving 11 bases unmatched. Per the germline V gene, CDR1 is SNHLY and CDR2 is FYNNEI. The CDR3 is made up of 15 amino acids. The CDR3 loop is CASTQVRGGPYEQYF. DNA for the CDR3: TGTGCCAGCACCCAAGTCCGCGGGGGACCCTACGAGCAGTACTTC.

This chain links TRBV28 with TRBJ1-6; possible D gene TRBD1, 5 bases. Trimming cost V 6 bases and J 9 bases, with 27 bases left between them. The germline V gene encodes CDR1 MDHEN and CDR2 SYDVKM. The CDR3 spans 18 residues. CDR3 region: CASRKSLRTGGIVSPLHF. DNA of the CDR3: TGTGCCAGCAGGAAGTCCCTACGAACGGGGGGGATAGTTTCACCCCTCCACTTT.

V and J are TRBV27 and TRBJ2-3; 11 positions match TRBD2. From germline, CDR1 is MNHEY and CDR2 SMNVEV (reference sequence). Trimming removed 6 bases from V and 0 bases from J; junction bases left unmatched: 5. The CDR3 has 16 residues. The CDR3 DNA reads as TGTGCCAGCAGGTCACTAGCGGGGGCTAGCACAGATACGCAGTATTTT. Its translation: CASRSLAGASTDTQYF.

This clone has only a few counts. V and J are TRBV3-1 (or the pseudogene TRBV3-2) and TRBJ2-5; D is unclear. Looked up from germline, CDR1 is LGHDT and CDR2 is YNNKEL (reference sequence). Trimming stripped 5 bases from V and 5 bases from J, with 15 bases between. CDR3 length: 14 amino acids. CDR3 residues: CASSGETRSETQYF. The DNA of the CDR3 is TGTGCCAGCAGCGGAGAGACCCGGTCGGAGACCCAGTACTTC.

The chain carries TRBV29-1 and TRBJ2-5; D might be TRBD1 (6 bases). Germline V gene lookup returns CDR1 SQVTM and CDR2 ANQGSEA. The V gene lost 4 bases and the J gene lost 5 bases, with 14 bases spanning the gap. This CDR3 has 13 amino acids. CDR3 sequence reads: CSVGNRASETQYF. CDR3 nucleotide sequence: TGCAGCGTTGGGAACAGGGCGTCCGAGACCCAGTACTTC.

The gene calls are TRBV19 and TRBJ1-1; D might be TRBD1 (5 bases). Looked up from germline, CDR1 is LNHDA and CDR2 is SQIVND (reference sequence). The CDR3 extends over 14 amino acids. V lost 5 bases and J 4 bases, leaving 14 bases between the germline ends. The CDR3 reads CASSQGTMGTEAFF. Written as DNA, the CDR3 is TGTGCCAGTAGTCAGGGAACCATGGGCACTGAAGCTTTCTTT. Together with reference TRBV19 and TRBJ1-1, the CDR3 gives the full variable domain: DGGITQSPKYLFRKEGQNVTLSCEQNLNHDAMYWYRQDPGQGLRLIYYSQIVNDFQKGDIAEGYSVSREKKESFPLTVTSAQKNPTAFYLCASSQGTMGTEAFFGQGTRLTVV.

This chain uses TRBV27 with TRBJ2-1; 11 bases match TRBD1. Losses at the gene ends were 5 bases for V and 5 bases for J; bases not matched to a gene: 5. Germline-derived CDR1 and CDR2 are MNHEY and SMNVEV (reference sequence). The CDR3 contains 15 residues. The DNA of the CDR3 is TGTGCCAGCAGTCTTGGGACAGGGGGGGACAATGAGCAGTTCTTC. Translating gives CASSLGTGGDNEQFF.

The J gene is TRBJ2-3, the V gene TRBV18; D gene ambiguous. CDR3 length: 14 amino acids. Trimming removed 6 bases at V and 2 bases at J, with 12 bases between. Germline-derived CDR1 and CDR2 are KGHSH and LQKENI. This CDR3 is CASSPLSNTDTQYF. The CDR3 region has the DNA TGTGCCAGCTCCCCTCTCTCTAACACAGATACGCAGTATTTT.

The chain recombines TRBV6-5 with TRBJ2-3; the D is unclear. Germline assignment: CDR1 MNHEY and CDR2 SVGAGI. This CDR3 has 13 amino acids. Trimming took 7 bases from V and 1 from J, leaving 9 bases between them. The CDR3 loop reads CASTGLGTDTQYF. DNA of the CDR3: TGTGCCAGCACGGGTCTAGGCACAGATACGCAGTATTTT.

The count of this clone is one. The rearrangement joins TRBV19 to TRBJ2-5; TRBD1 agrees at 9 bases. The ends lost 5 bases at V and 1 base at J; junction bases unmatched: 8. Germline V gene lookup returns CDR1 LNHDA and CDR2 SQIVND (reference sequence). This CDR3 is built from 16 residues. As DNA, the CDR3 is TGTGCCAGTAGTTCAACAGGGGGCGTGAGCCAAGAGACCCAGTACTTC. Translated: CASSSTGGVSQETQYF. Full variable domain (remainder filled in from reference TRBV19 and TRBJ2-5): DGGITQSPKYLFRKEGQNVTLSCEQNLNHDAMYWYRQDPGQGLRLIYYSQIVNDFQKGDIAEGYSVSREKKESFPLTVTSAQKNPTAFYLCASSSTGGVSQETQYFGPGTRLLVL.

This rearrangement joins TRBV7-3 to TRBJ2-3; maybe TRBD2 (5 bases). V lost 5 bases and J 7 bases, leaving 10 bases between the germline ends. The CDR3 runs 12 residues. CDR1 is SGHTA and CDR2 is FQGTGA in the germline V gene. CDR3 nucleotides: TGTGCCAGCAGCCTAGCCGGGAATACGCAGTATTTT. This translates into CASSLAGNTQYF. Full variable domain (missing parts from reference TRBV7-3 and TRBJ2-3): GAGVSQTPSNKVTEKGKYVELRCDPISGHTALYWYRQSLGQGPEFLIYFQGTGAADDSGLPNDRFFAVRPEGSVSTLKIQRTERGDSAVYLCASSLAGNTQYFGPGTRLTVL.

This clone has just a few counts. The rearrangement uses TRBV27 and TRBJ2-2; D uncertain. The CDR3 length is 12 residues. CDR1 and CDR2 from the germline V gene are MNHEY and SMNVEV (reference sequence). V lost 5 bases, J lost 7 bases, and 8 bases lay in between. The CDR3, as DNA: TGTGCCAGCAGTCTCAGACTCGGGGAGCTGTTTTTT. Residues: CASSLRLGELFF.

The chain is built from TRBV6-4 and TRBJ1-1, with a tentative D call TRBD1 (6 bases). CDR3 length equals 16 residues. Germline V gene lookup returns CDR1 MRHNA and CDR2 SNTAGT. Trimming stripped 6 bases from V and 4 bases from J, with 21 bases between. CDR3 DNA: TGTGCCAGCAGCCCTTCTCGGGGGGGGCTTAGCACTGAAGCTTTCTTT. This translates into CASSPSRGGLSTEAFF.

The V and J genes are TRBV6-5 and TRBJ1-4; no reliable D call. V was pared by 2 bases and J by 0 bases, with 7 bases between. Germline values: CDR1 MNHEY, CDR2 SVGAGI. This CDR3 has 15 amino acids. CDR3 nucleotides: TGTGCCAGCAGTTACCCCCCTGCAACTAATGAAAAACTGTTTTTT. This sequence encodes CASSYPPATNEKLFF.

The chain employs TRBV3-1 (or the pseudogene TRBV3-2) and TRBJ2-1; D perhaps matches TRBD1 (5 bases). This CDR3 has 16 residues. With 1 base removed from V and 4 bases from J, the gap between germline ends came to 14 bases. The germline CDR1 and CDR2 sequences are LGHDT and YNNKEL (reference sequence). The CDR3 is CASSQVPPTVYNEQFF. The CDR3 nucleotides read TGTGCCAGCAGCCAAGTCCCTCCGACAGTATACAATGAGCAGTTCTTC.

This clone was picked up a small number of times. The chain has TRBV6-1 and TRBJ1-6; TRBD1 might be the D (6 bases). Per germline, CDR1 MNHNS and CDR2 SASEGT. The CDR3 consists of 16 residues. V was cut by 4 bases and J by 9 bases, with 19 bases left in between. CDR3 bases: TGTGCCAGCAGTGGAGGGGGGGGGAAGAGCAGTTCACCCCTCCACTTT. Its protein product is CASSGGGGKSSSPLHF.

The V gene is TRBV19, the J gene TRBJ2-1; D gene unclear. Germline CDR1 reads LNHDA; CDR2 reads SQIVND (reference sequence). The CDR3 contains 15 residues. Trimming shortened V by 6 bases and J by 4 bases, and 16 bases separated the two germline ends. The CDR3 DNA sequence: TGTGCCAGTAGCAGACTCGAATCAACGTACAATGAGCAGTTCTTC. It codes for CASSRLESTYNEQFF.

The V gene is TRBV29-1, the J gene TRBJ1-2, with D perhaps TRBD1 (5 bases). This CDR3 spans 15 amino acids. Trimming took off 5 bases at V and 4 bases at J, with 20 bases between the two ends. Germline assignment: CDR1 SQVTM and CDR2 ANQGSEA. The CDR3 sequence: CSVLGPRQGVYGYTF. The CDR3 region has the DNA TGCAGCGTTTTAGGGCCGAGGCAGGGCGTCTATGGCTACACCTTC.

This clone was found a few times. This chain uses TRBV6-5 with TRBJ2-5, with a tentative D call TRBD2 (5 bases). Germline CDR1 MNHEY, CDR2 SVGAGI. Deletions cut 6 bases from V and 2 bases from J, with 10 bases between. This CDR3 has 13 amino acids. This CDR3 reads CASRRTEQETQYF. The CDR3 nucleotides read TGTGCCAGCAGACGGACTGAGCAAGAGACCCAGTACTTC.

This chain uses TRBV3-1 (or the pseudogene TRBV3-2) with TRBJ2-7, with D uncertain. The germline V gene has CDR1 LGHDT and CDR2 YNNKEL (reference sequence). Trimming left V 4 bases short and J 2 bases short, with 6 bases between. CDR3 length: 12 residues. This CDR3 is CASSPRAYEQYF. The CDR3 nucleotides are TGTGCCAGCAGCCCCCGAGCCTACGAGCAGTACTTC.

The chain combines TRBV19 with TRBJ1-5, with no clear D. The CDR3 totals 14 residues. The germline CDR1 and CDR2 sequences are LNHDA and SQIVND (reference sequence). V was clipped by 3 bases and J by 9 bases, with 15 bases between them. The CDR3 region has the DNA TGTGCCAGTAGTATTGGGCCAGCGGAAGGGCCCCAGCATTTT. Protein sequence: CASSIGPAEGPQHF.

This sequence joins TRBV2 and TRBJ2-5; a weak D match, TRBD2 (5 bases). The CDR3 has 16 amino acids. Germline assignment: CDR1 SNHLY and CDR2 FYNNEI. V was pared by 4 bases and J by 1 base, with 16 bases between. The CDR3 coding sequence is TGTGCCAGCAGTGTTACGGGAACCGATATCCAAGAGACCCAGTACTTC. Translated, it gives CASSVTGTDIQETQYF.

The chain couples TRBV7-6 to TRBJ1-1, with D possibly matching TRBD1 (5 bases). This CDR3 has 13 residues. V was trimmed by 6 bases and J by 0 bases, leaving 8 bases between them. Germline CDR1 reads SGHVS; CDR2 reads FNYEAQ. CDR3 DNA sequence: TGTGCCAGCAGGCCAGGGCTGAACACTGAAGCTTTCTTT. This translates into CASRPGLNTEAFF.

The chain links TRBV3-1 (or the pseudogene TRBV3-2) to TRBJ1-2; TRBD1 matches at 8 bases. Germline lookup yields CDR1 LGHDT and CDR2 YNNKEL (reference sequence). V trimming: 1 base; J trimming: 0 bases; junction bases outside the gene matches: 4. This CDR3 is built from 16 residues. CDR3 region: CASSQVLQGANYGYTF. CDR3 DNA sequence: TGTGCCAGCAGCCAAGTTTTACAGGGGGCTAACTATGGCTACACCTTC.